The rows below give T cell receptor beta chains drawn from one sample of a study of low-dose radiotherapy and immunotherapy resistance in tumors. TCRdb recomputed calls from the reads with MiXCR, one row per CDR3 protein. The sample includes roughly 76,000 distinct CDR3 sequences, 15% to 20% of them seen just once. The sequences come from PBMCs, collected before treatment. All receptors come from a male donor with prostate cancer. CDR3s include the opening cysteine and the closing phenylalanine or tryptophan. A D gene is named only where the DNA matches it firmly. Expanded clones are given a class, and other clones once, few, many or no size at all.

many	TRBV6-1	NA	TRBJ1-6	TGTGCCAGCAGTGCGGGATCACCCCTCCACTTT	CASSAGSPLHF
many	TRBV7-3	NA	TRBJ2-6	TGTGCCAGCAGTCCATCTTTCCACACCTCTGGGGCCAACGTCCTGACTTTC	CASSPSFHTSGANVLTF
NA	TRBV5-5	TRBD1	TRBJ2-2	TGTGCCAGCAGCTTGACGGGACAGGGGGTTATCGCCGGGGAGCTGTTTTTT	CASSLTGQGVIAGELFF
many	TRBV20-1	NA	TRBJ2-5	TGCAGTGCCGAGATTAGCCTAGAGACCCAGTACTTC	CSAEISLETQYF
few	TRBV30	TRBD1	TRBJ2-7	TGTGCCTGGAGCCGGGACAGGGTAAATCGGGAGCAGTACTTC	CAWSRDRVNREQYF
NA	TRBV28	NA	TRBJ2-2	NA	CASRDRNTGELFFF
NA	TRBV7-9	NA	TRBJ1-4	TGTGCCAGCAGCTTCCCCAACCGAGCAACTAATGAAAAACTGTTTTTT	CASSFPNRATNEKLFF
many	TRBV20-1	TRBD2	TRBJ2-3	TGCAGTGCTACCGGACTAGCGGGGGAAACTAGCACAGATACGCAGTATTTT	CSATGLAGETSTDTQYF
many	TRBV7-3	TRBD1	TRBJ2-3	TGTGCCAGCAGCCCCCGGACAGGAACTAGCACAGATACGCAGTATTTT	CASSPRTGTSTDTQYF
many	TRBV5-8	TRBD1	TRBJ2-1	TGTGCCAGCAGCTTCGACAGGGAGAATGAGCAGTTCTTC	CASSFDRENEQFF
many	TRBV7-8	TRBD1	TRBJ1-6	TGTGCCAGCAGCTTAGGACAGGGTTCGGTTAATTCACCCCTCCACTTT	CASSLGQGSVNSPLHF
NA	TRBV12-3/TRBV12-4	TRBD2	TRBJ2-1	TGTGCCAGCAGTCTCCTGGGACTAGCGGGGGGGGCTCGGGGCAATGAGCAGTTCTTC	CASSLLGLAGGARGNEQFF
many	TRBV4-1	TRBD1	TRBJ2-7	TGCGCCAGCAGCCAAGAGACAGGGTCCGTCTACGAGCAGTACTTC	CASSQETGSVYEQYF
many	TRBV3-1	NA	TRBJ2-5	TGTGCCAGCACCTCAAGCACACTAGCAGAGACCCAGTACTTC	CASTSSTLAETQYF
NA	TRBV5-5	NA	TRBJ1-1	TGTGCCAGCAGCTTCCAGTACACTGAAGCTTTCTTT	CASSFQYTEAFF
many	TRBV7-2	TRBD2	TRBJ2-3	TGTGCCAGCAGCCTACTAGCGGGGGGACGCACAGATACGCAGTATTTT	CASSLLAGGRTDTQYF
few	TRBV16	TRBD1	TRBJ1-2	TGTGCCAGCAGCCAACCTCAGGGGGCCCATGGCTACACCTTC	CASSQPQGAHGYTF
many	TRBV5-1	NA	TRBJ2-1	TGCGCCAGCAGCCCCGGTCCCTGGGGCGATGAGCAGTTCTTC	CASSPGPWGDEQFF
many	TRBV10-2	NA	TRBJ2-4	TGCGCCAGCAGTGCACAGGTAGACATTCAGTACTTC	CASSAQVDIQYF
many	TRBV11-2	NA	TRBJ2-7	TGTGCCAGCAGCCATTGGTACAGGGTAAAATACGAGCAGTACTTC	CASSHWYRVKYEQYF
many	TRBV13	TRBD2	TRBJ2-7	TGTGCCAGCAGCTTGTATTCCGGACTAGCGGGGAACTACGAGCAGTACTTC	CASSLYSGLAGNYEQYF
NA	TRBV14	NA	TRBJ2-1	TGTGCCAGCAGCCAATTGGGGAATGAGCAGTTCTTC	CASSQLGNEQFF
many	TRBV3-1	NA	TRBJ2-2	TGTGCCAGCAGCTCCCATGGGGGGGGCCGGGCCGGGGAGCTGTTTTTT	CASSSHGGGRAGELFF
many	TRBV25-1	NA	TRBJ1-2	TGTGCCAGCAGTGAGGAGCGGGGCCGGTACTATGGCTACACCTTC	CASSEERGRYYGYTF
many	TRBV7-2	NA	TRBJ1-2	TGTGCCAGCAGCTCCGACCAGCAGTCTTCGTATGGCTACACCTTC	CASSSDQQSSYGYTF
many	TRBV11-2	TRBD1	TRBJ2-1	TGTGCCAGCAGCTTTGGGACTGGCGGGGTTGGACAGGGGATGTATGAGCAGTTCTTC	CASSFGTGGVGQGMYEQFF
NA	TRBV6-5	TRBD2	TRBJ2-3	TGTGCCAGCAGTCGGACTAGCGGGGAGGATACGCAGTATTTT	CASSRTSGEDTQYF
many	TRBV20-1	TRBD1	TRBJ2-2	TGCAGTGCGCCGGGACAGACCACCGGGGAGCTGTTTTTT	CSAPGQTTGELFF
NA	TRBV7-9	NA	TRBJ2-7	TGTGCCAGCAGCTTAGGCCCGCAGGGGGGGGACGAGCAGTACTTC	CASSLGPQGGDEQYF
many	TRBV20-1	TRBD2	TRBJ2-3	TGCAGTGCTAGTGTAGCGGGATTATCAAGGGATACGCAGTATTTT	CSASVAGLSRDTQYF
many	TRBV5-1	TRBD2	TRBJ2-1	TGCGCCAGCAGCTTGAATGCGGGAGGGGAAAATGAGCAGTTCTTC	CASSLNAGGENEQFF
many	TRBV29-1	NA	TRBJ1-5	TGCAGCGTTGAAGATCGGTACAGGCGATTCAATCAGCCCCAGCATTTT	CSVEDRYRRFNQPQHF
many	TRBV7-9	TRBD1	TRBJ1-4	TGTGCCAGCAGTCCCCGTCGCACCGGGACAGGGGACGAAAAACTGTTTTTT	CASSPRRTGTGDEKLFF
NA	TRBV12-3/TRBV12-4	NA	TRBJ1-3	TGTGCCAGCAGTGGGGCGGCCGGAAACACCATATATTTT	CASSGAAGNTIYF
many	TRBV2	NA	TRBJ1-2	TGTGCCAGCAGTGTTTCGGGCACAATGGGGACTAACTATGGCTACACCTTC	CASSVSGTMGTNYGYTF
many	TRBV6-5	NA	TRBJ2-3	TGTGCCAGCAGTTACCGAGGGTCAGATACGCAGTATTTT	CASSYRGSDTQYF
NA	TRBV4-1	TRBD1	TRBJ1-6	TGCGCCAGCAGCCAAGATACAGGGGGCAGGTCACCCCTCCACTTT	CASSQDTGGRSPLHF
many	TRBV14	NA	TRBJ2-1	TGTGCCAGCAGCCAGATTACTGGGGGTTACAATGAGCAGTTCTTC	CASSQITGGYNEQFF
many	TRBV28	NA	TRBJ2-1	TGTGCCAGCAGTTTTAGACTGGTCTCCTACAATGAGCAGTTCTTC	CASSFRLVSYNEQFF
many	TRBV19	NA	TRBJ1-5	TGTGCAAGTACTCGGGCGGGGGGCGCAGGTCAGCCCCAGCATTTT	CASTRAGGAGQPQHF
many	TRBV27	NA	TRBJ2-1	TGTGCCAGCAGTTTATTAGTCGGGGCCACCTACAATGAGCAGTTCTTC	CASSLLVGATYNEQFF